This TCR beta chain was captured by sequencing in a study of T cell responses to AZD1222 COVID-19 vaccine. Overall study context: Recipients boosted at about 4 weeks or about 12 weeks are pooled.

Study results and caveats: Close to half of spike-specific TCRs reportedly recognize unmutated variant regions. Once two AZD1222 doses were given, Spike-specific TCR breadth and depth went up. Clonal diversity was possibly underestimated; the donors were predominantly white British and more often female.

On this clone itself: No antigen is known for it.

Assay: immunoSEQ multiplex PCR; the TCRdb copy retains only in-frame clones and omits some. The table shows roughly 170,000 clones, with about 89% occurring only once. V lost 3 bases, J lost 3 bases, and 12 bases lay in between. The germline V gene has CDR1 KGHSH and CDR2 LQKENI. The CDR3 is 14 amino acids. The sequence was collected from an adult in good health. The chain links TRBV18 to TRBJ2-7, with D possibly being TRBD1 (7 bases). Sequenced here: peripheral blood, sampled on day 0 of AZD1222 vaccination. The CDR3 nucleotides are TGTGCCAGCTCACCTAGGCAGGGGGGCTACGAGCAGTACTTC. The encoded protein is CASSPRQGGYEQYF.